The 25 T cell receptor beta chains below were found in one sample sequenced in a study of low-dose radiotherapy and immunotherapy resistance in tumors. First-strand cDNA used TRAV- and TRBV-specific primers, covering alpha and beta chains. TCR amplification used 20 to 25 PCR cycles, a constant-region primer and a V-primer adapter. TCRdb recomputed calls from the reads with MiXCR, one row per CDR3 protein. Of 60,000 to 75,000 distinct CDR3 sequences in the sample, about 26% are singletons; the top ten hold under 7%. Documented time point: before trial treatment. The material sequenced was PBMCs, taken before treatment. The receptors come from a male donor with rectosigmoid adenocarcinoma.

This clonotype showed up many times. V usage is TRBV27 and J usage is TRBJ1-1; D uncertain. The germline V gene has CDR1 MNHEY and CDR2 SMNVEV (reference sequence). Trimming pared 6 bases from V and 5 bases from J, leaving 10 bases between. The CDR3 is 12 residues long. Written as DNA, the CDR3 is TGTGCCAGCAGCACTTTGGGTACTGAAGCTTTCTTT. Amino acids: CASSTLGTEAFF.

This clonotype was detected once. This chain links TRBV20-1 with TRBJ2-1, with 11 bases fitting TRBD1. J lost 6 bases, V lost 6 bases, and 7 bases had no gene match. This CDR3 is built from 14 residues. The germline V gene has CDR1 DFQATT and CDR2 SNEGSKA (reference sequence). DNA for the CDR3: TGCAGTGCCGCGGGAGGGACAGGGGGCAATGAGCAGTTCTTC. It is translated as CSAAGGTGGNEQFF.

The rearrangement links TRBV11-2 to TRBJ2-4; TRBD2 matches 13 bases. V lost 0 bases, J lost 6 bases, and 5 bases stayed unmatched. CDR3 length: 17 amino acids. Germline V gene data show CDR1 as SGHAT and CDR2 as FQNNGV. The CDR3 loop is CASSLERRTSGRNIQYF. CDR3 in DNA: TGTGCCAGCAGCTTAGAACGCCGGACTAGCGGGAGAAACATTCAGTACTTC.

This clonotype has at least ten counts. V gene TRBV7-2 combines with J gene TRBJ2-3; D remains ambiguous. The germline V gene has CDR1 SGHTA and CDR2 FQGNSA. This CDR3 has 12 residues. Trimming took off 2 bases at V and 2 bases at J, with 2 bases between the two ends. DNA for the CDR3: TGTGCCAGCAGCTTATACACAGATACGCAGTATTTT. This gives the protein CASSLYTDTQYF.

The table lists this clonotype with many counts. The CDR3 DNA sequence: TGCAGTGTCCAACTACCTTATAGCTCCTACGAGCAGTACTTC. It encodes CSVQLPYSSYEQYF. The chain joins TRBV20-1 to TRBJ2-7; D gene unclear. The CDR3 has 14 residues. The V end lost 7 bases, the J end lost 0 bases, and 16 bases lay between the germline ends. Per the germline V gene, CDR1 is DFQATT and CDR2 is SNEGSKA (reference sequence).

This chain joins TRBV7-2 and TRBJ2-1, with 9 bases aligning to TRBD2. The V gene end was trimmed by 1 base and the J gene end by 4 bases; junction bases not matched to a gene: 5. Germline CDR1 and CDR2: SGHTA and FQGNSA. The CDR3 loop spans 16 amino acids. CDR3 sequence (DNA): TGTGCCAGCAGCTTAGAGGGGACTAGCCGATACAATGAGCAGTTCTTC. It translates to CASSLEGTSRYNEQFF.

The V call is TRBV11-2, the J call TRBJ2-1, with 11 bases fitting TRBD2. This CDR3 is built from 16 residues. Germline trimming cut 5 bases from V and 9 bases from J; bases unmatched to any gene: 12. Germline CDR1 reads SGHAT; CDR2 reads FQNNGV. The CDR3 sequence: CASSPHRLAGIPEQFF. The CDR3, as DNA: TGTGCCAGCAGCCCACACAGACTAGCGGGAATCCCTGAGCAGTTCTTC.

Many counts were recorded for this clonotype. The rearrangement links TRBV28 to TRBJ2-2; D might be TRBD1 (6 bases). CDR1 and CDR2 from the germline V gene are MDHEN and SYDVKM. V was shortened by 6 bases and J by 2 bases, with 10 bases between the two germline ends. The CDR3 contains 14 residues. The CDR3 here is CASRKQGNTGELFF. Written as DNA, the CDR3 is TGTGCCAGCAGAAAACAGGGAAACACCGGGGAGCTGTTTTTT. The entire variable domain, with the rest obtained from reference TRBV28 and TRBJ2-2, is as follows: DVKVTQSSRYLVKRTGEKVFLECVQDMDHENMFWYRQDPGLGLRLIYFSYDVKMKEKGDIPEGYSVSREKKERFSLILESASTNQTSMYLCASRKQGNTGELFFGEGSRLTVL.

This clonotype was observed many times. The rearrangement joins TRBV28 to TRBJ2-3, with D unclear. Per germline, CDR1 MDHEN and CDR2 SYDVKM. V dropped 5 bases and J dropped 1 base, with 13 bases sitting between them. The CDR3 consists of 15 residues. The CDR3: CASSPTKGGTDTQYF. The CDR3 region has the DNA TGTGCCAGCAGTCCCACCAAGGGTGGCACAGATACGCAGTATTTT.

In its sample, this clonotype was seen many times. J is TRBJ2-3 and V is TRBV27; D unresolved. With 2 bases removed from V and 0 bases from J, the gap between germline ends came to 6 bases. This CDR3 has 14 amino acids. CDR1 and CDR2 from the germline V gene are MNHEY and SMNVEV (reference sequence). The CDR3 region has the DNA TGTGCCAGCAGTTTACTACGGAGCACAGATACGCAGTATTTT. Its protein is CASSLLRSTDTQYF.

Judged by abundance, this clonotype is medium-sized. J is TRBJ2-5 and V is TRBV11-2, with D possibly TRBD2 on 6 matching bases. Germline loops: CDR1 SGHAT, CDR2 FQNNGV. V lost 1 base, J lost 1 base, and 10 bases lay in between. The CDR3 has 15 residues. CDR3 nucleotide sequence: TGTGCCAGCAGCTTAGGACTGCGGGGCCAAGAGACCCAGTACTTC. As protein: CASSLGLRGQETQYF.

A word on this clonotype: A single base is all that separates this from a far larger clone, so a read error is likely. The chain is built from TRBV7-6 and TRBJ2-3; D uncertain. The CDR3 loop spans 13 amino acids. Per the germline V gene, CDR1 is SGHVS and CDR2 is FNYEAQ. The DNA for the CDR3 is TGTACCAGCAGCTTAGTCGGGACAGATACGCAGTATTTT. This codes for CTSSLVGTDTQYF.

The chain joins TRBV12-3 or TRBV12-4 to TRBJ1-5; 10 bases fit TRBD1. Trimming took 5 bases from V and 7 from J; bases not matched to a gene: 8. This CDR3 is built from 15 residues. Here the CDR3 DNA reads TGTGCCAGCAGTGGCGACAGGGGGCTACCGCAGCCCCAGCATTTT. Translation: CASSGDRGLPQPQHF.

This clonotype has a count of ten or more. The chain joins TRBV29-1 to TRBJ1-1; D remains ambiguous. Germline V gene data show CDR1 as SQVTM and CDR2 as ANQGSEA. The CDR3 totals 10 residues. V dropped 6 bases and J dropped 11 bases, with 13 bases sitting between them. In DNA, the CDR3 is TGCAGCGTCGTAAGTTCGAGGGCTTTCTTT. This encodes CSVVSSRAFF.

This clonotype was found many times. This rearrangement joins TRBV6-8 to TRBJ2-1; D could derive from TRBD1 or TRBD2 (5 bases each). The CDR3 length is 17 residues. Germline CDR1 and CDR2: MNHGY and SAAAGT. Trimming took 2 bases from V and 9 from J, leaving 23 bases between them. This CDR3 is CASSYNVGAHPAFEQFF. Written as DNA, the CDR3 is TGTGCCAGCAGTTACAACGTCGGGGCGCACCCCGCCTTTGAGCAGTTCTTC.

This clonotype was detected ten times or more. The V gene is TRBV28, the J gene TRBJ1-4; D not certain. CDR1 MDHEN and CDR2 SYDVKM come from the germline V gene. V was pared by 6 bases and J by 7 bases, with 15 bases between. CDR3 size: 14 residues. The CDR3 sequence: CASRTEREAEKLFF. DNA for the CDR3: TGTGCCAGCAGGACCGAGCGGGAAGCTGAAAAACTGTTTTTT. The full variable domain, in which reference TRBV28 and TRBJ1-4 provide the parts outside the CDR3, is DVKVTQSSRYLVKRTGEKVFLECVQDMDHENMFWYRQDPGLGLRLIYFSYDVKMKEKGDIPEGYSVSREKKERFSLILESASTNQTSMYLCASRTEREAEKLFFGSGTQLSVL.

Ten or more counts support this clonotype. This chain joins TRBV6-2 or TRBV6-3 and TRBJ2-7; no clear D. V lost 7 bases and J 4 bases, leaving 8 bases between the germline ends. CDR3 size: 11 residues. Germline CDR1 is MNHEY and CDR2 is SVGEGT. The CDR3 coding sequence is TGTGCCAGCATCCAGCTTTACGAGCAGTACTTC. Amino acids: CASIQLYEQYF.

In its sample, this clonotype was seen a few times. The V and J genes are TRBV12-3 or TRBV12-4 and TRBJ1-5; D unresolved. This CDR3 comprises 12 residues. Trimming removed 6 bases from V and 7 bases from J, with 10 bases in between. This CDR3 is CASRSTGQPQHF. The CDR3 DNA reads TGTGCCAGCAGAAGTACGGGACAGCCCCAGCATTTT.

Concerning this clonotype: The junction differs from germline at one of its ends, possibly a read error. The gene calls are TRBV5-1 and TRBJ2-1; a weak D match, TRBD2 (5 bases). Germline assignment: CDR1 SGHRS and CDR2 YFSETQ. The CDR3 extends over 15 amino acids. The DNA for the CDR3 is TGTGCCAGCAGCTCTCGCCGGGACTCCTACAATGAGCAGTTCTTC. It yields the protein CASSSRRDSYNEQFF.

This clonotype was recorded at least ten times. The chain is built from TRBV5-1 and TRBJ2-7; 10 bases align to TRBD2. This CDR3 is built from 13 residues. J was trimmed by 1 base and V by 6 bases; bases with no gene match: 1. Germline lookup yields CDR1 SGHRS and CDR2 YFSETQ. CDR3 loop: CASKLAGSYEQYF. Here the CDR3 DNA reads TGCGCCAGCAAACTAGCGGGGTCCTACGAGCAGTACTTC.

The V and J genes are TRBV28 and TRBJ1-1; 9 nucleotides agree with TRBD1. Germline loops: CDR1 MDHEN, CDR2 SYDVKM. There are 16 residues in the CDR3. Germline trimming cut 4 bases from V and 8 bases from J; bases unmatched to any gene: 14. The DNA of the CDR3 is TGTGCCAGCAGTTCCTACACCTCCGGGACAGGGCTCGAAGCTTTCTTT. Residues: CASSSYTSGTGLEAFF.

In this sample, this clonotype turned up many times. This chain links TRBV28 with TRBJ2-7, with 8 bases aligning to TRBD1. This CDR3 contains 15 residues. The V segment lost 6 bases and the J segment 2 bases; nucleotides outside the gene matches: 9. Germline CDR1 and CDR2: MDHEN and SYDVKM. CDR3 bases: TGTGCCAGCAGAACCTCGACAGGGGTAGCCTACGAGCAGTACTTC. Translation: CASRTSTGVAYEQYF.

About this clonotype: This is likely an artifact of a read error, given a far larger clone one base away. The genes are TRBV27 and TRBJ2-7, with D maybe TRBD2 (6 bases). This CDR3 has 14 residues. CDR1 is MNHEY and CDR2 is SMNVEV in the germline V gene (reference sequence). The V and J ends lost 3 bases and 3 bases respectively, with 12 bases between them. As DNA, the CDR3 is TGTGCCAGCAGTTTGATAGCGGTAGTCTACGAGCAGTACTTC. Amino acids: CASSLIAVVYEQYF.

This clonotype was found many times. The chain carries TRBV6-6 and TRBJ2-2, with TRBD2 identical over 9 bases. The V gene end was trimmed by 0 bases and the J gene end by 7 bases; junction bases not matched to a gene: 12. Germline V CDR1 and CDR2: MNHNY, SVGAGI (reference sequence). This CDR3 is built from 18 residues. The DNA of the CDR3 is TGTGCCAGCAGTTACTCGATCGGCGGCGGGGGGGCCGTCGGGGAGCTGTTTTTT. This encodes CASSYSIGGGGAVGELFF.

This clonotype was seen ten or more times. The CDR3 here is CATSREPQQGANEKLFF. The DNA for the CDR3 is TGTGCCACCAGCAGAGAACCCCAACAGGGAGCTAATGAAAAACTGTTTTTT. The chain has TRBV15 and TRBJ1-4, with a possible D match to TRBD1 (6 bases). CDR1 LNHNV and CDR2 YYDKDF come from the germline V gene (reference sequence). CDR3 length equals 17 residues. The V end lost 0 bases, the J end lost 3 bases, and 14 bases lay between the germline ends.